This TCR beta chain was found in a study of T cell responses to AZD1222 COVID-19 vaccine. Findings and caveats of the study: Per reports, nearly half of all spike-specific TCRs target regions that are unmutated in variants. Spike-specific TCR breadth and depth rose after two AZD1222 doses. No repertoire was sampled before or during the peak T cell response, only after it.

Germline lookup yields CDR1 MNHEY and CDR2 SVGAGI. The CDR3 totals 14 residues. Losses at the gene ends were 5 bases for V and 6 bases for J; bases not matched to a gene: 9. Concerning this clone: Antigen unknown.

Sequencing used immunoSEQ multiplex PCR; TCRdb keeps in-frame clones, though not all of them. The table shows 70,000 to 85,000 clones, with about 83% occurring only once. Here the sequenced sample was peripheral blood, taken 28 days after the second AZD1222 dose. The clonotype originates from an adult who received the AZD1222 COVID-19 vaccine. The chain recombines TRBV6-5 with TRBJ2-7; 8 bases match TRBD1. The DNA for the CDR3 is TGTGCCAGCAGTCCCCTGGACAGGGTAGGCGAGCAGTACTTC. It translates to CASSPLDRVGEQYF.